One and the same sample provided the 14 T cell receptor beta chains below, sequenced in a study of blood T cell repertoires in COVID-19. Sequencing was performed with immunoSEQ multiplex PCR; in TCRdb, only in-frame clones are kept and a portion is missing. The table includes roughly 190,000 clones, around four fifths detected once. Sample: peripheral blood. The source is a human donor in a cohort sampled during active COVID-19.

The CDR3 nucleotides read TGTGCCAGCAGCTTAGGCTGGGGGCCCGATTCACCCCTCCACTTT. Translating it yields CASSLGWGPDSPLHF. J is TRBJ1-6 and V is TRBV7-2, with D possibly being TRBD1 (6 bases). In germline, CDR1 is SGHTA, CDR2 FQGNSA. The CDR3 runs 15 residues. With 1 base removed from V and 8 bases from J, the gap between germline ends came to 12 bases.

J is TRBJ2-4 and V is TRBV28, with 7 nucleotides matching TRBD1. The CDR3 contains 19 residues. Trimming at V came to 5 bases and at J to 1 base, leaving 17 bases not matched to a gene. CDR1 and CDR2 from the germline V gene are MDHEN and SYDVKM. This CDR3 is CASSPSAGQARKAKNIQYF. The DNA of the CDR3 is TGTGCCAGCAGTCCCTCGGCAGGACAGGCCCGCAAGGCCAAAAACATTCAGTACTTC.

This clone is a singleton in its sample. The CDR3 DNA sequence: TGTGCCAGCAGCTTACGGAGTGGGGACTTGACTGGAAACACCATATATTTT. Protein sequence: CASSLRSGDLTGNTIYF. V and J are TRBV7-8 and TRBJ1-3; D perhaps matches TRBD1 (5 bases). Trimming shortened V by 2 bases and J by 2 bases, and 16 bases separated the two germline ends. Germline values: CDR1 SGHVS, CDR2 FQNEAQ. The CDR3 is made up of 17 amino acids.

CDR3 region: CATTVSRENYGYTF. The CDR3 coding sequence is TGTGCCACTACCGTCTCGAGGGAGAACTATGGCTACACCTTC. V gene TRBV2 combines with J gene TRBJ1-2; D is undetermined. The germline V and J ends were trimmed by 10 bases and 2 bases, with 17 bases remaining between them. CDR1 and CDR2 (germline): SNHLY, FYNNEI. This CDR3 has 14 residues.

The rearrangement uses TRBV29-1 and TRBJ1-1; 10 positions agree with TRBD1. The CDR3 consists of 18 residues. Per the germline V gene, CDR1 is SQVTM and CDR2 is ANQGSEA. V gave up 2 bases and J gave up 1 base; unmatched junction bases: 13. CDR3 region: CSVEQRQGAMKGNTEAFF. The CDR3, as DNA: TGCAGCGTTGAACAACGACAGGGGGCGATGAAGGGGAACACTGAAGCTTTCTTT.

The J gene is TRBJ2-7, the V gene TRBV27; 11 bases are a match to TRBD2. This CDR3 contains 14 residues. After removal of 5 bases from V and 2 bases from J, the junction contained 2 bases not matched to a gene. CDR1 MNHEY and CDR2 SMNVEV come from the germline V gene (reference sequence). In nucleotides, the CDR3 is TGTGCCAGCAGTCCACTAGCGGGAGCCTACGAGCAGTACTTC. Its protein is CASSPLAGAYEQYF.

This clone appeared a few times. The J gene is TRBJ1-5, the V gene TRBV4-1; 10 bases map to TRBD1. The V and J ends lost 1 base and 5 bases, in that order; junction bases with no gene match: 5. CDR3 length equals 16 residues. The germline gives CDR1 MGHRA, CDR2 YSYEKL. The CDR3 DNA follows: TGCGCCAGCAGCCAAGGTCCGGGACAGGGGCATCAGCCCCAGCATTTT. It specifies CASSQGPGQGHQPQHF.

The V gene is TRBV19, the J gene TRBJ1-3, with D tentatively TRBD1 (6 bases). The germline V and J ends were trimmed by 6 bases and 1 base, with 13 bases remaining between them. The CDR3 length is 15 residues. Germline CDR1 reads LNHDA; CDR2 reads SQIVND (reference sequence). Here the CDR3 DNA reads TGTGCCAGTAGCCGGGGGGCGGAATCTGGAAACACCATATATTTT. Amino acids: CASSRGAESGNTIYF.

This clone came up once. J is TRBJ2-3 and V is TRBV18, with D tentatively TRBD2 (5 bases). This CDR3 has 18 amino acids. V was shortened by 2 bases and J by 0 bases, with 18 bases between the two germline ends. The germline gives CDR1 KGHSH, CDR2 LQKENI. For the CDR3, the DNA is TGTGCCAGCTCACCAAATAGGCGCAGCGGAGAAAGCACAGATACGCAGTATTTT. It codes for CASSPNRRSGESTDTQYF.

V gene TRBV5-1 combines with J gene TRBJ1-5; weak D call: TRBD1 (5 bases). Germline V lookup: CDR1 SGHRS, CDR2 YFSETQ. Trimming left V 4 bases short and J 5 bases short, with 10 bases between. This CDR3 is built from 13 residues. CDR3 residues: CASSLQGDQPQHF. The CDR3 DNA follows: TGCGCCAGCAGCCTCCAAGGGGATCAGCCCCAGCATTTT.

The chain uses TRBV27 and TRBJ2-5; 8 nucleotides agree with TRBD1. Germline lookup yields CDR1 MNHEY and CDR2 SMNVEV (reference sequence). The CDR3 length is 16 residues. J gave up 2 bases and V 1 base, and 6 bases lay outside the gene matches. In DNA form, the CDR3 reads TGTGCCAGCAGTTTATTCGGGACAGGTCATCAAGAGACCCAGTACTTC. Amino acids: CASSLFGTGHQETQYF.

The gene calls are TRBV5-1 and TRBJ2-5, with D possibly being TRBD1 (6 bases). Germline CDR1 reads SGHRS; CDR2 reads YFSETQ. V lost 1 base and J 2 bases, leaving 15 bases between the germline ends. The CDR3 runs to 16 residues. The CDR3 nucleotides read TGCGCCAGCAGCTTGTCGGTAGGGGGAGAACAAGAGACCCAGTACTTC. Translation gives CASSLSVGGEQETQYF.

The chain is built from TRBV14 and TRBJ2-1, with 7 positions matching TRBD2. The CDR3 has 15 amino acids. With 4 bases clipped from V and 3 bases from J, the junction kept 6 bases outside the gene matches. From germline, CDR1 is SGHDN and CDR2 FVKESK. The CDR3: CASSPKRGLYNEQFF. CDR3 DNA sequence: TGTGCCAGCAGCCCAAAGCGGGGCCTCTACAATGAGCAGTTCTTC.

This chain connects TRBV5-1 to TRBJ2-5, with 9 bases that match TRBD2. The germline V gene encodes CDR1 SGHRS and CDR2 YFSETQ. CDR3 length: 15 residues. J was trimmed by 5 bases and V by 5 bases; bases with no gene match: 10. This chain's CDR3 is CASRRSGRQLETQYF. In DNA, the CDR3 is TGCGCCAGCAGACGCAGCGGGAGGCAGCTGGAGACCCAGTACTTC.